This record looks at one T cell receptor (beta chain) sequence and its context. The missing conserved phenylalanine or tryptophan at the end of this CDR3 makes a read error likely. The DNA is left out, because the CDR3 cannot be placed on it with certainty; the CDR3 is given as TCRdb lists it. Produced via immunoSEQ multiplex PCR; TCRdb's table is partial and in-frame only. The repertoire consists of tens of thousands of clones, with roughly 94% occurring once and the leading ten covering 0.034%. Thymic material originated from resections removed in the course of corrective heart surgery. The entry originates in a study of human thymus T cells. The CDR3 sequence runs 12 residues, both termini included. Germline CDR1 reads SEHNR; CDR2 reads FQNEAQ (reference sequence).

The chain links TRBV7-9 to TRBJ2-3; the table calls TRBD2, which could not be checked here. Sequencing was carried out using thymus tissue. This TCR came from a girl less than two years old with a congenital heart defect but otherwise immunologically healthy. CDR3 sequence: CASSLRASWPAV.